Below are 10 T cell receptor beta chains sequenced from a single sample in a study of T-cell memory formation after mild COVID-19. From the 5' RACE reads, TCRdb called clonotypes with MiXCR, one entry per CDR3 protein. The sample holds fewer than 95,000 distinct CDR3 sequences, more than 10% seen once. The specimen was PBMCs or a T cell subset sorted from them (not recorded which). The receptor source for this set is an adult woman who had mild COVID-19 (a few samples of this study predate the infection). Cell type and time point are not known.

The rearrangement joins TRBV25-1 to TRBJ2-1, with D tentatively TRBD2 (6 bases). Trimming took off 1 base at V and 8 bases at J, with 21 bases between the two ends. Germline loops: CDR1 MGHDK, CDR2 SYGVNS. This CDR3 has 17 amino acids. As DNA, the CDR3 is TGTGCCAGCAGTGAATGGATTCGAGCCGGGAGTGGTTATGAGCAGTTCTTC. Protein: CASSEWIRAGSGYEQFF.

This clonotype was observed a handful of times. The CDR3 nucleotides read TGTGCCAGCAGCGGGTTTGCGAACACTGAAGCTTTCTTT. Encoded protein: CASSGFANTEAFF. The chain is built from TRBV7-6 and TRBJ1-1; the D is unclear. Per germline, CDR1 SGHVS and CDR2 FNYEAQ. Trimming pared 5 bases from V and 1 base from J, leaving 8 bases between. The CDR3 covers 13 residues.

This clonotype was counted between two and nine times. The CDR3 DNA sequence: TGTGCCAGCAGTTTTAAGGGGGCCCCCTACGAGCAGTACTTC. It codes for CASSFKGAPYEQYF. The V call is TRBV12-3 or TRBV12-4, the J call TRBJ2-7; 7 bases align to TRBD1. The CDR3 contains 14 residues. Trimming took 3 bases from V and 2 from J; bases not matched to a gene: 4.

The J gene is TRBJ2-2, the V gene TRBV20-1; 9 nucleotides agree with TRBD2. The CDR3 is made up of 16 amino acids. The trim removed 5 bases at V and 6 bases at J, leaving 13 bases unmatched. Per the germline V gene, CDR1 is DFQATT and CDR2 is SNEGSKA (reference sequence). The CDR3 protein is CSAWDTGTSKAGELFF. The CDR3 region has the DNA TGCAGTGCTTGGGACACCGGGACTAGCAAAGCCGGGGAGCTGTTTTTT.

This rearrangement joins TRBV27 to TRBJ1-6, with 11 positions matching TRBD1. Germline loops: CDR1 MNHEY, CDR2 SMNVEV (reference sequence). The ends lost 5 bases at V and 9 bases at J; junction bases unmatched: 3. The CDR3 consists of 14 residues. The CDR3 DNA reads TGTGCCAGCAGTCCTGGGACAGGGGGTTCACCCCTCCACTTT. It specifies CASSPGTGGSPLHF.

This clonotype showed up just a few times. The rearrangement uses TRBV7-2 and TRBJ2-1, with TRBD1 matching 9 bases. CDR3 length equals 18 residues. Looked up from germline, CDR1 is SGHTA and CDR2 is FQGNSA. The ends lost 3 bases at V and 9 bases at J; junction bases unmatched: 18. CDR3 amino acids: CASSLPVRGQGVLGEQFF. The CDR3 bases are TGTGCCAGCAGCTTGCCGGTGAGGGGACAGGGAGTATTGGGTGAGCAGTTCTTC.

The genes are TRBV20-1 and TRBJ1-2, with D maybe TRBD1 (6 bases). Germline assignment: CDR1 DFQATT and CDR2 SNEGSKA (reference sequence). V was cut by 5 bases and J by 0 bases, with 10 bases left in between. CDR3 length equals 13 residues. The CDR3 here is CSASAGANYGYTF. For the CDR3, the DNA is TGCAGTGCTTCCGCAGGGGCTAACTATGGCTACACCTTC.

This clonotype turned up a few times. The chain combines TRBV5-1 with TRBJ2-1; 8 bases align to TRBD2. The germline V gene has CDR1 SGHRS and CDR2 YFSETQ. V lost 4 bases, J lost 6 bases, and 6 bases stayed unmatched. The CDR3 length is 14 residues. CDR3 sequence reads: CASSRGGPPNEQFF. The CDR3 nucleotides are TGCGCCAGCAGCCGGGGGGGGCCTCCCAATGAGCAGTTCTTC.

This chain uses TRBV15 with TRBJ1-1; 10 nucleotides match TRBD1. The junction had 5 bases not matched to a gene; V was cut back by 2 bases and J by 5 bases. The CDR3 sequence is 15 residues long. CDR1 and CDR2 (germline): LNHNV, YYDKDF (reference sequence). CDR3 loop: CATSRPGQGGTEAFF. The CDR3 DNA is TGTGCCACCAGCAGACCTGGACAGGGGGGAACTGAAGCTTTCTTT.

This clonotype was seen more than once but under ten times. V usage is TRBV7-9 and J usage is TRBJ2-4; 7 bases are a match to TRBD1. Trimming took 7 bases from V and 0 from J; bases not matched to a gene: 12. CDR1 and CDR2 (germline): SEHNR, FQNEAQ (reference sequence). This CDR3 contains 17 residues. CDR3 in DNA: TGTGCCAGCAAACCCCTAGGGGGCGGACTAGCCAAAAACATTCAGTACTTC. Its translation is CASKPLGGGLAKNIQYF.